This record looks at one T cell receptor (beta chain) sequence and its context. Its target is not known. This entry is derived from a study of T cells in Graves' hyperthyroidism and ophthalmopathy. Study-wide results and caveats: In the blood, most expanded thyroid clonotypes above 0.001 appeared as well.

From RNA transcripts, TCR beta CDR3 regions were amplified. TCR CDR3 underwent first-round RT-PCR with the HTBI primer set. TCRdb analysed the multiplex PCR reads with MiXCR anew, one entry per CDR3 protein. The sample contains about 260,000 distinct CDR3 sequences, around a quarter of which appear only once. Each 10 ml fresh peripheral blood draw supplied the PBMCs. CDR1 and CDR2 (germline): DFQATT, SNEGSKA (reference sequence). V was pared by 3 bases and J by 5 bases, with 14 bases between. The CDR3 consists of 13 residues. The chain uses TRBV20-1 and TRBJ2-7, with D perhaps given as TRBD1 or TRBD2 (6 bases each). Sequenced: blood. The TCR sequence derives from a man aged 35 to 55 with Graves' hyperthyroidism that later progressed to Graves' ophthalmopathy. The CDR3 DNA is TGCAGTGCTAGTATTCCGGGGGCCCACGAGCAGTACTTC. Protein product: CSASIPGAHEQYF.